The TCR beta chain described here comes from a study of shared clonotypes between healthy human individuals. Study-wide context: Participating donors consisted of a couple of women and a few men aged 18 to 49.

The V and J ends lost 5 bases and 0 bases respectively, with 11 bases between them. CDR1 is MNHEY and CDR2 is SVGAGI in the germline V gene. There are 14 residues in the CDR3. Naive CD4+ cells were CD45RA-selected; the remaining cells were memory. The input for sorted-subset replicate PCRs was around 0.2 ug DNA, approximately 30,000 T cell genomes. The method was immunoSEQ multiplex PCR; TCRdb's version includes in-frame clones alone and lacks a portion of them. The profile shows hundreds of thousands of clones, approximately 73% of them singletons. Sample: memory CD4+ T cells sorted from blood. Subset in this sample: CD45RA-negative fraction. V and J are TRBV6-5 and TRBJ2-7; D is ambiguous. The receptor's source is a woman aged 25 to 39 in good health. The CDR3 is CASSRAFRSYEQYF. DNA of the CDR3: TGTGCCAGCAGTCGGGCGTTCCGCTCCTACGAGCAGTACTTC.